The 13 T cell receptor beta chains given below trace back to one sample, sequenced in a study of cytomegalovirus exposure and HLA in healthy donors. Primers: 60 Vbeta forward and 13 Jbeta reverse. The method was immunoSEQ multiplex PCR; TCRdb's version includes in-frame clones alone and lacks a portion of them. The sample includes roughly 160,000 clones, roughly nine tenths of them seen just once. Sequenced input: PBMCs. These receptors were collected from a woman aged 25 to 39 in good health and CMV-seronegative.

The chain employs TRBV5-4 and TRBJ1-2, with 8 positions matching TRBD1. The CDR3 totals 13 residues. In germline, CDR1 is SGHNT, CDR2 YYREEE (reference sequence). V was pared by 4 bases and J by 8 bases, with 7 bases of the junction left unmatched. The CDR3 DNA reads as TGTGCCAGCAGCCTTGACAGGGGAATCGGCTACACCTTC. Its translation is CASSLDRGIGYTF.

The chain joins TRBV9 to TRBJ2-1; the match to TRBD2 covers 8 bases. J gave up 0 bases and V 3 bases, and 5 bases lay outside the gene matches. This CDR3 region has 16 residues. Looked up from germline, CDR1 is SGDLS and CDR2 is YYNGEE. The CDR3: CASSGRAGDSYNEQFF. The CDR3 DNA follows: TGTGCCAGCAGCGGCCGAGCGGGGGACTCCTACAATGAGCAGTTCTTC.

The rearrangement uses TRBV5-1 and TRBJ1-5; 9 bases are shared with TRBD1. The germline V gene has CDR1 SGHRS and CDR2 YFSETQ. The ends lost 4 bases at V and 7 bases at J; junction bases unmatched: 6. This CDR3 spans 14 amino acids. The CDR3 region has the DNA TGCGCCAGCAGCCGACAGGGGGAAGGGCAGCCCCAGCATTTT. Translating gives CASSRQGEGQPQHF. Complete variable domain (other parts from reference TRBV5-1 and TRBJ1-5): KAGVTQTPRYLIKTRGQQVTLSCSPISGHRSVSWYQQTPGQGLQFLFEYFSETQRNKGNFPGRFSGRQFSNSRSEMNVSTLELGDSALYLCASSRQGEGQPQHFGDGTRLSIL.

The chain's CDR3 is CSVADYGNTDTQYF. CDR3 DNA: TGCAGCGTTGCGGACTATGGGAACACAGATACGCAGTATTTT. This sequence joins TRBV29-1 and TRBJ2-3; tentatively, D is TRBD2 (6 bases). CDR3 length: 14 amino acids. V gave up 4 bases and J gave up 2 bases, with 13 bases separating them. CDR1 is SQVTM and CDR2 is ANQGSEA in the germline V gene.

The chain is built from TRBV2 and TRBJ1-2, with D perhaps TRBD1 (5 bases). Between the trimmed V and J ends, which lost 5 bases and 8 bases, there was a span of 21 bases. The CDR3 has 15 amino acids. Germline CDR1 reads SNHLY; CDR2 reads FYNNEI. The CDR3 here is CASSFGKGIAGGYTF. The CDR3 DNA sequence: TGTGCCAGCAGTTTCGGCAAGGGGATAGCGGGCGGCTACACCTTC.

The gene calls are TRBV11-2 and TRBJ1-1, with a weak D call TRBD1 (5 bases). Trimming removed 1 base from V and 3 bases from J, with 12 bases in between. The CDR3 extends over 15 amino acids. Germline lookup yields CDR1 SGHAT and CDR2 FQNNGV. In DNA form, the CDR3 reads TGTGCCAGCAGCTTAGGGTCAGGGTGGCACACTGAAGCTTTCTTT. It translates to CASSLGSGWHTEAFF.

This rearrangement joins TRBV28 to TRBJ1-2, with D possibly TRBD1 on 6 matching bases. Per the germline V gene, CDR1 is MDHEN and CDR2 is SYDVKM. This CDR3 contains 13 residues. Trimming shortened V by 8 bases and J by 7 bases, and 17 bases separated the two germline ends. CDR3 DNA: TGTGCCAGCGCTGGGGGGGGGCGTTTTGGCTACACCTTC. Translation gives CASAGGGRFGYTF.

The chain joins TRBV6-6 to TRBJ1-2; 10 nucleotides align to TRBD1. Trimming cost V 4 bases and J 6 bases; bases outside gene matches: 2. This CDR3 has 13 amino acids. CDR1 and CDR2 (germline): MNHNY, SVGAGI (reference sequence). The CDR3 region has the DNA TGTGCCAGCAGTTCTGGACAGGGGGATGGCTACACCTTC. This sequence encodes CASSSGQGDGYTF.

The genes are TRBV18 and TRBJ1-5; possibly TRBD1 for D (5 bases). V lost 2 bases and J 3 bases, leaving 11 bases between the germline ends. Germline CDR1 and CDR2: KGHSH and LQKENI. The CDR3 has 15 residues. Here the CDR3 DNA reads TGTGCCAGCTCACCAAGGGGTGGTTACAATCAGCCCCAGCATTTT. Translated: CASSPRGGYNQPQHF.

This rearrangement joins TRBV29-1 to TRBJ1-2; TRBD1 is a possible D gene (5 bases). This CDR3 is built from 15 residues. V was cut by 6 bases and J by 4 bases, with 21 bases left in between. Germline CDR1 reads SQVTM; CDR2 reads ANQGSEA. The CDR3 reads CSVAPSVDSVYGYTF. CDR3 DNA: TGCAGCGTCGCCCCATCTGTAGACAGTGTCTATGGCTACACCTTC.

The chain joins TRBV13 to TRBJ2-7; TRBD2 agrees at 8 bases. The CDR3 covers 15 residues. V shed 0 bases and J 3 bases; nucleotides not matched to a gene: 4. CDR1 and CDR2 from the germline V gene are PRHDT and FYEKMQ (reference sequence). DNA of the CDR3: TGTGCCAGCAGCTTAGGAGCGGGAGACCTCTACGAGCAGTACTTC. It codes for CASSLGAGDLYEQYF.

The rearrangement links TRBV18 to TRBJ1-1; perhaps TRBD1 as D (5 bases). Trimming removed 5 bases from V and 3 bases from J, with 13 bases in between. This CDR3 comprises 14 residues. CDR1 is KGHSH, CDR2 LQKENI, per germline. This CDR3 reads CASSSYVRDTEAFF. CDR3 bases: TGTGCCAGCTCATCATACGTCAGGGACACTGAAGCTTTCTTT.

V usage is TRBV11-2 and J usage is TRBJ2-3, with 8 bases identical to TRBD1. In germline, CDR1 is SGHAT, CDR2 FQNNGV. This CDR3 contains 15 residues. V lost 5 bases and J lost 5; bases outside the gene matches: 9. Here the CDR3 DNA reads TGTGCCAGCAGCCCAGACAGGGGTTCTGGAGATACGCAGTATTTT. Amino acid sequence: CASSPDRGSGDTQYF.